This T cell receptor (beta chain) was sequenced during a study of T cell responses to AZD1222 COVID-19 vaccine (dated by TCRdb to 2020 to 2022). Turning to the overall study: TCR sequencing covered fewer than 250 trial participants: 207 given two doses of AZD1222 and about 26 given two doses of MenACWY control vaccine. Trial participants were enrolled by age into 18-55, 56-69 and 70-plus year subgroups, with roughly 160, 29 and 62 TCR-sequenced participants respectively. General findings and caveats noted by the study authors: Only five or six AZD1222 recipients were SARS-CoV-2 seropositive at baseline, limiting conclusions about previously exposed vaccinees. Nearly half of unique spike-specific TCRs reportedly recognized epitopes outside regions mutated in the B.1.351 and B.1.1.7 variants. In the small 56-69-year group, the increase in depth fell short of significance, most likely because of low power. The whole spike protein was spanned by vaccine-associated CD4 TCRs, and dominant responses were seen in regions 160-218 and 743-854. Because no day 14 peak-response samples were available, repertoires were characterized only after the peak T cell response. Participants were mostly white British, with more females than males. The authors suggested clonal diversity may have been underestimated. A significant rise in spike-specific TCR breadth and depth was observed after two AZD1222 doses relative to day 0 and relative to MenACWY recipients.

Regarding this clone: No cognate antigen has been identified for it. No clone much larger than this one lies a single base away; base qualities are absent.

Sequences MNHEY (CDR1) and SVGEGT (CDR2) are obtained from the germline V gene. Including cysteine and phenylalanine, the CDR3 has 14 amino acids. The read is trimmed to its CDR3 DNA, 42 bases read in frame from base 1. V is pared back by 4 bases and J by 2 bases, with 11 bases lying between the germline termini. Read against the paper, the sample's time point label means: about 28 days (+/-7) after the second vaccine dose. AZD1222 recipients with second doses at about 4 weeks or about 12 weeks were pooled, because spike-specific TCR depth and breadth did not differ between schedules. The vaccinee samples were drawn from two UK trials, COV001 and COV002, one of which was a single-blind randomized controlled phase 2/3 trial testing AZD1222 (ChAdOx1 nCoV-19) in healthy adults. For TCRbeta chain sequencing, PBMC samples were collected from trial participants at day 0 and at day 28 after the second dose.

The CDR3 regions of human TCRbeta chains were analyzed by immunosequencing. The source study handled its data this way. TCRs in the repertoires were matched against a reference library of SARS-CoV-2-specific TCRs that had been generated with the MIRA antigen-specificity platform. Breadth was defined as the fraction of unique TCRs that were SARS-CoV-2-associated, and depth was defined as the fraction of total T cells that were SARS-CoV-2-associated. Using the MIRA data, every spike-specific TCR was mapped to the spike region that the TCR reacted to and assigned to either a CD4 or a CD8 class. Log10-transformed breadth and depth values were compared by one-way ANOVA with Sidak's multiple comparisons tests. The table comes from immuneACCESS by way of TCRdb, which keeps in-frame sequences with V and J called. Part of the clones is missing from these tables; in studies checked, under half for an unresolved V gene and the rest for unknown reasons. The D gene and trimming were derived from the DNA, and the V and J assignments and clone size from that table. In this sample the table shows just over 150,000 clones, approximately 87% of which occur a single time. The ten largest account for roughly 10% of the sample.

The chain is encoded by TRBV6-2 or TRBV6-3 joined to TRBJ1-1; a weak D assignment points to TRBD1 (5 bases agree). The input for sequencing was peripheral blood, taken 28 days after the second AZD1222 dose. The clonotype comes from an adult who received the AZD1222 COVID-19 vaccine. The DNA is TGTGCCAGCAGTTCACAGGTCAGAAACACTGAAGCTTTCTTT. This gives the protein CASSSQVRNTEAFF.